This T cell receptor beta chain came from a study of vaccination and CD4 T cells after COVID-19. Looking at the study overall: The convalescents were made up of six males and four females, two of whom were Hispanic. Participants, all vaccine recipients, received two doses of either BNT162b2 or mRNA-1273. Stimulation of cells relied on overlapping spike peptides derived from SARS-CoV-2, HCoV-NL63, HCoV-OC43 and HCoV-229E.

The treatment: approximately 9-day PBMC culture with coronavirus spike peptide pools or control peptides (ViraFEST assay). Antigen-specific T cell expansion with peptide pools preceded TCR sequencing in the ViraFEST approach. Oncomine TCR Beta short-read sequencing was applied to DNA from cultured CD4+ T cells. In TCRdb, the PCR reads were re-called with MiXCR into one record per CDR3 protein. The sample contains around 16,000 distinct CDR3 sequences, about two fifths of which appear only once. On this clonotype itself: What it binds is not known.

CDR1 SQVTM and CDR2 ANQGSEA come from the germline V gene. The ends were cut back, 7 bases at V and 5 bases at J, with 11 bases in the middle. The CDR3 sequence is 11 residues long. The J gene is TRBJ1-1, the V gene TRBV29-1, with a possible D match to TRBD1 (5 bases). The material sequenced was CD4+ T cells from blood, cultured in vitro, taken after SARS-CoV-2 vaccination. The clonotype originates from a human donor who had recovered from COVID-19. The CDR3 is CSGRDYTEAFF. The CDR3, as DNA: TGCAGCGGCAGGGATTATACTGAAGCTTTCTTT.